What follows is one TCR beta chain and its context. Its binding antigen is unknown. Qualities for individual bases were not recorded, and no much larger clone is one base off. The data stem from a study of T cells in Graves' hyperthyroidism and ophthalmopathy (dated by TCRdb to between 2017 and 2020). Regarding the research as a whole: Peripheral blood was sampled at the time of initial diagnosis, prior to any treatment. After sampling, hyperthyroidism patients received methimazole starting at 30 mg daily, and ophthalmopathy patients received high-dose intravenous methylprednisolone. To identify TCR V-J signatures that set the groups apart, the researchers used a discovery cohort of 100 patients, made up of fewer than 50 with Graves' ophthalmopathy and some 55 with stable Graves' hyperthyroidism. For training and testing, the 100 or so patients in the discovery cohort were randomly divided in a 7:3 ratio. The paper reports TCR Vbeta CDR3 sequencing of approximately 140 peripheral blood samples: under 45 ophthalmopathy, 70 to 85 hyperthyroidism and around 17 progressor patients. Thyroid tissue and blood T-cell repertoires from about six Graves' hyperthyroidism patients were also compared in the study. Prospective prediction of ophthalmopathy was tested in an independent validation cohort of some 19 hyperthyroidism patients and some 17 patients who later progressed to ophthalmopathy. General findings and caveats noted by the study authors: In validation, the model predicted progression to ophthalmopathy a median of around six months before onset, with roughly 70% sensitivity and about 72% specificity. A 13 V-J signature model separated ophthalmopathy from stable hyperthyroidism, with 87.88% sensitivity and roughly 81% specificity in cross-validation and 80%/75% in testing. Most expanded thyroid clonotypes (frequency above 0.001) were also detected in blood, a finding suggesting that blood repertoires may reflect thyroid immune responses. Sample size was not statistically predetermined, and investigators were not blinded to group allocation.

Stable Graves' hyperthyroidism was defined as no progression to ophthalmopathy during 18 months of follow-up. Hyperthyroidism patients were newly diagnosed, had a disease duration of under 2 months, and were aged 18 to 65 years. Exclusion was applied to patients with uncontrolled infections, other autoimmune diseases, pregnancy or lactation. Diagnoses were based on clinical symptoms, serum thyroxine and TRAb, thyroid ultrasound and orbital computed tomography. Ficoll-Paque density gradient centrifugation was used to isolate PBMCs from approximately 10 ml of fresh peripheral blood. Total RNA was extracted with Trizol reagent, and quality was checked on an Agilent 2100 Bioanalyzer. TCR beta CDR3 regions were amplified from RNA transcripts. For the first round of RT-PCR on the TCR CDR3, the HTBI primer set was used together with the Qiagen OneStep RT-PCR kit. Libraries were constructed in a second round of multiplex PCR, after which size selection and purification were performed. Sequencing of the libraries was done on an Illumina HiSeq2000 using paired-end 100 bp reads. Concerning the study's data processing: SOAPnuke was used to process the raw data, throwing out any read that contained adapters or uncalled bases, had a mean Phred below 15, or lacked an exact constant-primer or identifier match. COPE v1.2.5 was used to merge high-quality paired reads, and clonotypes were defined as unique nucleotide sequences. MiTCR v1.1 was used to align clonotypes to the IMGT TRBV, TRBD and TRBJ reference segments. The analysis included only V-J combinations with a frequency above 0.0001, which together covered more than 99% of the repertoires. A TCS score was defined as the ratio of F50 (clonal expansion) to E x V (chaos), with BLOSUM62-based TCRdist applied between CDR3 peptides within each V-J. Welch's t-statistics and random forest reduced 514 V-J features to around 14, which were used in a naive Bayes classifier (R e1071). The public reads were run again by TCRdb, first through fastp at Q25 and then through MiXCR, and only productive beta chains were kept. Entries that share a CDR3 protein sequence are merged under the most common genes and DNA. The V and J calls were not made by the authors but by TCRdb's processing. This sample is represented by approximately 640,000 distinct CDR3 sequences; about 17% of them were singletons. Around 4% of the sample is in the top ten clones.

In the germline V gene, CDR1 corresponds to SGHRS and CDR2 to YFSETQ. From the cysteine through the phenylalanine, the CDR3 covers 15 amino acids. Only the CDR3 DNA stays, 45 bases, in frame from base 1. V is reduced by 2 bases and J by 1 base, leaving a spacing of 12 bases between them. The sequence joins TRBV5-1 to TRBJ2-5, with the D gene uncertain. What was sequenced was blood. The TCR originated in a woman aged 25 to 45 with Graves' hyperthyroidism. The DNA sequence reads TGCGCCAGCAGCTTTTTGTCCGAAAGCCAAGAGACCCAGTACTTC. This gives the protein CASSFLSESQETQYF.